The 24 T cell receptor beta chains below come from one sample, sequenced in a study of identical twins. TCRdb redid the calling of the 5' RACE reads with MiXCR, one entry per CDR3 protein. The sample yields about 660,000 distinct CDR3 sequences, less than 10% seen once. This same sample was also part of a study on yellow fever vaccine responses in identical twins.

Material: PBMCs. Receptor source: a woman younger than 30 in good health.

This chain uses TRBV5-6 with TRBJ2-1; no clear D. In germline, CDR1 is SGHDT, CDR2 YYEEEE. This CDR3 comprises 13 residues. V was clipped by 2 bases and J by 6 bases, with 9 bases between them. The CDR3 sequence: CASSFTATNEQFF. CDR3 bases: TGTGCCAGCAGCTTCACCGCCACCAATGAGCAGTTCTTC.

This clonotype was counted a few times. The V call is TRBV3-1, the J call TRBJ2-7; 8 bases align to TRBD1. With 0 bases clipped from V and 7 bases from J, the junction kept 8 bases outside the gene matches. The germline V gene encodes CDR1 LGHDT and CDR2 YNNKEL (reference sequence). CDR3 length: 15 amino acids. In nucleotides, the CDR3 is TGTGCCAGCAGCCAAGACATCAGGGGGCGTCGGGAGCAGTACTTC. Protein product: CASSQDIRGRREQYF.

This clonotype has more than one count but fewer than ten. This chain connects TRBV7-3 to TRBJ2-2; 7 bases agree with TRBD2. Trimming removed 0 bases from V and 4 bases from J; junction bases left unmatched: 8. The CDR3 is 17 residues long. Germline V gives CDR1 SGHTA, CDR2 FQGTGA. The CDR3 reads CASSLTGRERITGELFF. The CDR3 DNA follows: TGTGCCAGCAGCTTAACGGGGAGGGAGAGAATCACCGGGGAGCTGTTTTTT.

This clonotype was seen more than once but under ten times. This chain connects TRBV19 to TRBJ2-3, with 9 bases aligning to TRBD2. This CDR3 has 16 residues. Germline V gene data show CDR1 as LNHDA and CDR2 as SQIVND (reference sequence). Unmatched junction bases numbered 7, after V lost 4 bases and J lost 2 bases. The CDR3 loop is CASSRLAGSFTDTQYF. CDR3 nucleotides: TGTGCCAGTAGTAGGCTAGCGGGGAGTTTCACAGATACGCAGTATTTT.

The chain uses TRBV4-1 and TRBJ2-7; maybe TRBD1 (5 bases). The CDR3 is made up of 14 amino acids. Trimming stripped 1 base from V and 7 bases from J, with 14 bases between. Germline-derived CDR1 and CDR2 are MGHRA and YSYEKL. The CDR3 here is CASSQVRAAREQYF. The CDR3 coding sequence is TGCGCCAGCAGCCAAGTCAGGGCAGCTCGTGAGCAGTACTTC.

This clonotype was seen a few times. The chain carries TRBV28 and TRBJ2-5, with TRBD1 matching 7 bases. The V gene end was trimmed by 4 bases and the J gene end by 0 bases; junction bases not matched to a gene: 5. Germline V gene lookup returns CDR1 MDHEN and CDR2 SYDVKM. The CDR3 consists of 15 residues. Here the CDR3 DNA reads TGTGCCAGCAGTTCTCCGGGACAGAACCAAGAGACCCAGTACTTC. It specifies CASSSPGQNQETQYF.

V usage is TRBV6-5 and J usage is TRBJ2-2; 10 nucleotides line up with TRBD1. CDR1 is MNHEY, CDR2 SVGAGI, per germline. The CDR3 runs to 16 residues. The ends lost 3 bases at V and 5 bases at J; junction bases unmatched: 6. Here the CDR3 reads CASSYRDRGGTGELFF. In nucleotides, the CDR3 is TGTGCCAGCAGTTATCGGGACAGGGGAGGGACCGGGGAGCTGTTTTTT.

This clonotype turned up a few times. The V gene is TRBV20-1, the J gene TRBJ2-1, with 11 bases matching TRBD2. CDR1 DFQATT and CDR2 SNEGSKA come from the germline V gene (reference sequence). CDR3 length: 17 amino acids. V shed 0 bases, J shed 6 bases, and the junction held 10 bases outside the gene matches. CDR3 DNA: TGCAGTGCTAGAGATCTAACTAGCGGGAGACTCTTCAATGAGCAGTTCTTC. It yields the protein CSARDLTSGRLFNEQFF.

The chain couples TRBV6-1 to TRBJ2-2, with TRBD1 matching over 12 bases. V shed 4 bases, J shed 0 bases, and the junction held 3 bases outside the gene matches. CDR1 and CDR2 (germline): MNHNS, SASEGT. The CDR3 loop spans 17 amino acids. CDR3 nucleotide sequence: TGTGCCAGCAGTGCCCGGGACAGGGGGCCGAACACCGGGGAGCTGTTTTTT. Translation gives CASSARDRGPNTGELFF.

The genes are TRBV6-2 or TRBV6-3 and TRBJ2-7; possible D gene TRBD2, 5 bases. Germline loops: CDR1 MNHEY, CDR2 SVGEGT. The V and J ends lost 7 bases and 5 bases respectively, with 12 bases between them. The CDR3 runs to 12 residues. In nucleotides, the CDR3 is TGTGCCAGCATCTCACGGGATGACGAGCAGTACTTC. The encoded protein is CASISRDDEQYF.

This clonotype appeared a few times. The V and J genes are TRBV7-2 and TRBJ1-1, with D possibly TRBD1 on 6 matching bases. The CDR3 length is 17 residues. The germline CDR1 and CDR2 sequences are SGHTA and FQGNSA. V was clipped by 5 bases and J by 5 bases, with 24 bases between them. CDR3 amino acids: CASSASALFQRGTEAFF. CDR3 sequence (DNA): TGTGCCAGCAGCGCTAGCGCCCTATTTCAGAGGGGGACTGAAGCTTTCTTT.

Ten or more counts support this clonotype. J is TRBJ2-7 and V is TRBV7-2; possibly TRBD1 for D (6 bases). CDR1 and CDR2 (germline): SGHTA, FQGNSA. The CDR3 consists of 15 residues. Trimming took 3 bases from V and 2 from J, leaving 14 bases between them. The CDR3 bases are TGTGCCAGCAGCTTGAAAGGACAGCACACCTACGAGCAGTACTTC. Translation gives CASSLKGQHTYEQYF.

This clonotype was seen more than once but under ten times. CDR3 DNA sequence: TGTGCCAGCAGTTTAATCCCCGTGAGTGAGCAGTACTTC. Its translation is CASSLIPVSEQYF. J is TRBJ2-7 and V is TRBV28, with unresolved D. Germline lookup yields CDR1 MDHEN and CDR2 SYDVKM. Trimming removed 2 bases from V and 7 bases from J, with 12 bases in between. This CDR3 has 13 residues. The variable domain in full, completed from reference TRBV28 and TRBJ2-7, reads DVKVTQSSRYLVKRTGEKVFLECVQDMDHENMFWYRQDPGLGLRLIYFSYDVKMKEKGDIPEGYSVSREKKERFSLILESASTNQTSMYLCASSLIPVSEQYFGPGTRLTVT.

The chain carries TRBV2 and TRBJ2-3; no reliable D call. Germline V gene data show CDR1 as SNHLY and CDR2 as FYNNEI. This CDR3 contains 14 residues. V was trimmed by 1 base and J by 3 bases, leaving 8 bases between them. The CDR3, as DNA: TGTGCCAGCAGTGAAGTGGAGACAACAGATACGCAGTATTTT. Amino acids: CASSEVETTDTQYF.

There are a few counts of this clonotype. V is TRBV11-2 and J is TRBJ2-5, with a weak D call TRBD1 (5 bases). V was clipped by 1 base and J by 4 bases, with 25 bases between them. The CDR3 has 19 amino acids. Germline loops: CDR1 SGHAT, CDR2 FQNNGV. The CDR3 coding sequence is TGTGCCAGCAGCTTAGTCAATTCCCTGGGGCGATCTTCGAGAGAGACCCAGTACTTC. Amino acid sequence: CASSLVNSLGRSSRETQYF. The variable domain in full, completed from reference TRBV11-2 and TRBJ2-5, reads EAGVAQSPRYKIIEKRQSVAFWCNPISGHATLYWYQQILGQGPKLLIQFQNNGVVDDSQLPKDRFSAERLKGVDSTLKIQPAKLEDSAVYLCASSLVNSLGRSSRETQYFGPGTRLLVL.

The chain carries TRBV11-2 and TRBJ2-1; TRBD2 matches 10 bases. Germline CDR1 SGHAT, CDR2 FQNNGV. CDR3 length equals 18 residues. The V and J ends lost 5 bases and 2 bases, in that order; junction bases with no gene match: 12. This chain's CDR3 is CASSPGPQRGGPYNEQFF. Written as DNA, the CDR3 is TGTGCCAGCAGCCCGGGGCCCCAGCGGGGGGGCCCCTACAATGAGCAGTTCTTC.

The table lists this clonotype with many counts. V is TRBV2 and J is TRBJ2-3; 7 positions match TRBD2. V lost 3 bases to trimming and J lost 0 bases; unmatched junction nucleotides: 6. Germline V gene sequence: CDR1 SNHLY, CDR2 FYNNEI. The CDR3 contains 16 residues. The CDR3: CASSEESGASTDTQYF. CDR3 in DNA: TGTGCCAGCAGTGAGGAGAGCGGGGCGAGCACAGATACGCAGTATTTT.

The J gene is TRBJ2-2, the V gene TRBV3-1; D not certain. Germline V gene lookup returns CDR1 LGHDT and CDR2 YNNKEL (reference sequence). V lost 0 bases and J lost 6, with 8 bases in between. The CDR3 consists of 14 residues. In DNA, the CDR3 is TGTGCCAGCAGCCAAGATATAGGACCCGGGGAGCTGTTTTTT. Amino acid sequence: CASSQDIGPGELFF.

This clonotype occurred a few times. The genes are TRBV24-1 and TRBJ2-1; TRBD1 aligns across 8 bases. CDR1 KGHDR and CDR2 SFDVKD come from the germline V gene. The CDR3 length is 15 residues. After removal of 3 bases from V and 5 bases from J, the junction contained 5 bases not matched to a gene. The CDR3 sequence is CATSDPPTGDNEQFF. The DNA of the CDR3 is TGTGCCACCAGTGATCCCCCGACAGGGGACAATGAGCAGTTCTTC.

This clonotype has just a few counts. J is TRBJ1-6 and V is TRBV3-1; D is uncertain. The V gene's germline CDR1 is LGHDT and CDR2 YNNKEL (reference sequence). CDR3 length equals 15 residues. V was trimmed by 3 bases and J by 6 bases, leaving 12 bases between them. In DNA form, the CDR3 reads TGTGCCAGCAGCCACGGTGTACAGCGTAATTCACCCCTCCACTTT. This encodes CASSHGVQRNSPLHF.

Many counts were recorded for this clonotype. The CDR3 sequence: CSVGAGRTGELFF. The DNA for the CDR3 is TGCAGCGTTGGGGCAGGGAGAACCGGGGAGCTGTTTTTT. V is TRBV29-1 and J is TRBJ2-2; D is possibly TRBD1 or TRBD2 (5 bases each). CDR1 and CDR2 (germline): SQVTM, ANQGSEA. V lost 4 bases, J lost 5 bases, and 11 bases lay in between. This CDR3 contains 13 residues.

This chain connects TRBV9 to TRBJ2-7; TRBD2 might be the D (5 bases). The CDR3 spans 13 residues. Germline V lookup: CDR1 SGDLS, CDR2 YYNGEE. The V gene lost 3 bases and the J gene lost 7 bases, with 14 bases spanning the gap. The CDR3 DNA reads TGTGCCAGCAGCGGATCCGGGAAGTTAGAGCAGTACTTC. As protein: CASSGSGKLEQYF.

The chain has TRBV20-1 and TRBJ2-1; D possibly corresponds to TRBD2 (6 bases). The germline V gene encodes CDR1 DFQATT and CDR2 SNEGSKA (reference sequence). The CDR3 spans 13 residues. V was cut by 5 bases and J by 1 base, with 9 bases left in between. CDR3 residues: CSALAASYNEQFF. CDR3 in DNA: TGCAGTGCTTTAGCGGCTTCCTACAATGAGCAGTTCTTC.

Only a few counts were recorded for this clonotype. This CDR3 is CSARDSRSSGANVLTF. The CDR3 DNA follows: TGCAGTGCTAGGGACAGCCGTAGCTCTGGGGCCAACGTCCTGACTTTC. V and J are TRBV20-1 and TRBJ2-6, with a weak D call TRBD1 (6 bases). The V end was cut by 3 bases, the J end by 0 bases, with 12 bases between. Germline values: CDR1 DFQATT, CDR2 SNEGSKA (reference sequence). The CDR3 runs to 16 residues.